This TCR beta chain came from a study of T-cell memory formation after mild COVID-19. Overall study findings and caveats: The finding that pre-infection memory included some responding clones suggested that cross-reactive memory joined.

TCRdb re-called the 5' RACE reads through MiXCR, storing one row per CDR3 protein. This sample carries about 470,000 distinct CDR3 sequences, around a quarter of them seen once, and the ten largest clones take roughly an eighth. The germline V gene encodes CDR1 MGHRA and CDR2 YSYEKL. The CDR3 runs 15 residues. Trimming left V 5 bases short and J 2 bases short, with 16 bases between. Worth noting for this clonotype: Its specificity is unknown.

This TCR was sampled from an adult woman who had mild COVID-19 (a few samples of this study predate the infection). Cell type and time point are not known. Sequencing was carried out using PBMCs or a T cell subset sorted from them (not recorded which). This chain connects TRBV4-1 to TRBJ2-7; the D is unclear. CDR3 in DNA: TGCGCCAGCAGCTCCCGTCCGTACCTACCCTACGAGCAGTACTTC. It yields the protein CASSSRPYLPYEQYF.